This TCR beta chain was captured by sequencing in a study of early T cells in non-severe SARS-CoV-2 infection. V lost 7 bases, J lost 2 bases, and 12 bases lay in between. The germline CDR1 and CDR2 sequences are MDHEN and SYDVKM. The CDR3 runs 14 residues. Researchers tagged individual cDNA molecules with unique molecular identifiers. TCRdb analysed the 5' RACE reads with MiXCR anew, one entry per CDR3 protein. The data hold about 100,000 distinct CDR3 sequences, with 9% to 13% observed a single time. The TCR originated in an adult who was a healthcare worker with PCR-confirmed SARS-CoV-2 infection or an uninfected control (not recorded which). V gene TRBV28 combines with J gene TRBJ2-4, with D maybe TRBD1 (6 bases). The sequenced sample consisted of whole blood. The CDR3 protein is CASISQGSKNIQYF. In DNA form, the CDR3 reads TGTGCCAGCATCTCCCAGGGGTCCAAAAACATTCAGTACTTC. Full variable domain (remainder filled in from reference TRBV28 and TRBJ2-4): DVKVTQSSRYLVKRTGEKVFLECVQDMDHENMFWYRQDPGLGLRLIYFSYDVKMKEKGDIPEGYSVSREKKERFSLILESASTNQTSMYLCASISQGSKNIQYFGAGTRLSVL.